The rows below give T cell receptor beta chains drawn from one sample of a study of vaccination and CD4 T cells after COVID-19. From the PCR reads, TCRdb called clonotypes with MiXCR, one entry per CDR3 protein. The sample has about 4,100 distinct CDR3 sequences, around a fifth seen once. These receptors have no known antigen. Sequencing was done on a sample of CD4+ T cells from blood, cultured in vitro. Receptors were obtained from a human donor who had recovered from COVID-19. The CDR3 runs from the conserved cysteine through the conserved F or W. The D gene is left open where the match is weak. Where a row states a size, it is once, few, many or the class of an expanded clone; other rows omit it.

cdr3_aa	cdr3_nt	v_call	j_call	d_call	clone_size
CASSSSGSNSPLHF	TGTGCCAGCAGTTCATCGGGGTCTAATTCACCCCTCCACTTT	TRBV12-3/TRBV12-4	TRBJ1-6	-	medium-sized
CASSWTYNQPQHF	TGTGCCAGCAGTTGGACATACAATCAGCCCCAGCATTTT	TRBV28	TRBJ1-5	-	-
CASSPGAGGRGVWGTDTQYF	TGTGCCAGTAGTCCCGGCGCGGGGGGCAGAGGAGTGTGGGGCACAGATACGCAGTATTTT	TRBV19	TRBJ2-3	TRBD2	-
CASSIQGAKNTGELFF	TGTGCCAGCAGTATACAGGGGGCTAAGAACACCGGGGAGCTGTTTTTT	TRBV2	TRBJ2-2	TRBD1	medium-sized
CASTRTGEAYGYTF	TGTGCCAGCACTCGGACAGGAGAGGCCTATGGCTACACCTTC	TRBV6-1	TRBJ1-2	TRBD1	medium-sized
CASDWTGSQETQYF	TGCGCCAGCGACTGGACAGGGTCCCAAGAGACCCAGTACTTC	TRBV5-1	TRBJ2-5	TRBD1	-
CASSEVGLGELFF	TGTGCCAGCAGTGAGGTGGGGCTCGGGGAGCTGTTTTTT	TRBV6-1	TRBJ2-2	-	few
CSARREVGTQNTGELFF	TGCAGTGCTAGACGTGAGGTTGGGACTCAGAACACCGGGGAGCTGTTTTTT	TRBV20-1	TRBJ2-2	-	few
CAISGLAGGIYNEQFF	TGTGCCATCAGTGGGCTAGCGGGGGGGATCTACAATGAGCAGTTCTTC	TRBV10-3	TRBJ2-1	TRBD2	-
CASSEVVEQYF	TGTGCCAGCAGTGAAGTGGTCGAGCAGTACTTC	TRBV25-1	TRBJ2-7	-	few
CAWTRGSGANVLTF	TGTGCCTGGACCCGGGGCTCTGGGGCCAACGTCCTGACTTTC	TRBV30	TRBJ2-6	-	few
CASRLGQGGYSPLHF	TGCGCCAGCAGATTGGGACAGGGTGGTTATTCACCCCTCCACTTT	TRBV5-1	TRBJ1-6	TRBD1	-
CASRDRVTGELFF	TGTGCCAGCCGGGACAGGGTCACCGGGGAGCTGTTTTTT	TRBV6-1	TRBJ2-2	TRBD1	medium-sized
CASRLGTENWSLHF	TGTGCCAGCAGACTCGGGACAGAGAATTGGTCCCTCCACTTT	TRBV2	TRBJ1-6	TRBD1	large
CASSLVKGGELFF	TGTGCCAGCAGCTTGGTGAAGGGCGGGGAGCTGTTTTTT	TRBV5-4	TRBJ2-2	-	-
CASSPTLNYGYTF	TGTGCCAGCAGCCCGACACTTAACTATGGCTACACCTTC	TRBV12-3/TRBV12-4	TRBJ1-2	-	-
CSARDFRDSYNEQFF	TGCAGTGCTAGAGATTTCAGGGATTCCTACAATGAGCAGTTCTTC	TRBV20-1	TRBJ2-1	-	medium-sized
CASSQVIGANEKLFF	TGTGCCAGCAGCCAAGTCATCGGGGCTAATGAAAAACTGTTTTTT	TRBV3-1	TRBJ1-4	-	-
CAWGQVNTEAFF	TGTGCCTGGGGACAGGTGAACACTGAAGCTTTCTTT	TRBV30	TRBJ1-1	TRBD1	few
CATSRDHGDIYEQYF	TGTGCCACCAGCAGAGATCATGGGGATATTTACGAGCAGTACTTC	TRBV15	TRBJ2-7	-	medium-sized
CSASRSGNTGELFF	TGCAGTGCTAGTCGTTCAGGGAACACCGGGGAGCTGTTTTTT	TRBV20-1	TRBJ2-2	-	large
CASSLLSNIEAFF	TGTGCCAGCAGTTTACTCTCGAACATTGAAGCTTTCTTT	TRBV12-3/TRBV12-4	TRBJ1-1	-	-